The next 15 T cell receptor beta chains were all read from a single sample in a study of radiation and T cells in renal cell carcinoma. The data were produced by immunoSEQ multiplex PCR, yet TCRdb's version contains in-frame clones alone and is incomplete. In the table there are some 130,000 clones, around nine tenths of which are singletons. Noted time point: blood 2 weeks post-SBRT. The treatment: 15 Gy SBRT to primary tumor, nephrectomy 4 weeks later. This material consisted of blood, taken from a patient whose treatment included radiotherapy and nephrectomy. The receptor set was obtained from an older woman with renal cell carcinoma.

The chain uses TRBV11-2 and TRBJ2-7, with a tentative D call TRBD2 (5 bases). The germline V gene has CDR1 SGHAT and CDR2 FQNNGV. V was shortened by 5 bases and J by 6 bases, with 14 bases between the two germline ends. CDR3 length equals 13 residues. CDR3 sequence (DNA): TGTGCCAGCAGCCACCGGGCACTAGTCGAGCAGTACTTC. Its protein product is CASSHRALVEQYF.

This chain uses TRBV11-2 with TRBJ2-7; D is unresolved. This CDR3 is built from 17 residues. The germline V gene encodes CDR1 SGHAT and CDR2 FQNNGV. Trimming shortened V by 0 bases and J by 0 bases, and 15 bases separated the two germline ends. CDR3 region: CASSLERVWASSYEQYF. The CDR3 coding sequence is TGTGCCAGCAGCTTAGAAAGAGTTTGGGCTAGCTCCTACGAGCAGTACTTC.

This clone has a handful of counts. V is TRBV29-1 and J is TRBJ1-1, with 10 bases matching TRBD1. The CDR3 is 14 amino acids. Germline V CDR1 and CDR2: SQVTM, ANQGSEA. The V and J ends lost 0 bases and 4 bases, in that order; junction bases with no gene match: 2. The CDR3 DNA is TGCAGCGTTGAAGAGGACAGGGGGAGCACTGAAGCTTTCTTT. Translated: CSVEEDRGSTEAFF.

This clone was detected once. The CDR3 spells CASSLNAVRTDTQYF. The CDR3 bases are TGTGCCAGCAGCTTAAATGCTGTGAGAACAGATACGCAGTATTTT. The rearrangement links TRBV7-3 to TRBJ2-3; D remains unclear. The germline V and J ends were trimmed by 1 base and 3 bases, with 11 bases remaining between them. The V gene's germline CDR1 is SGHTA and CDR2 FQGTGA. The CDR3 length is 15 residues.

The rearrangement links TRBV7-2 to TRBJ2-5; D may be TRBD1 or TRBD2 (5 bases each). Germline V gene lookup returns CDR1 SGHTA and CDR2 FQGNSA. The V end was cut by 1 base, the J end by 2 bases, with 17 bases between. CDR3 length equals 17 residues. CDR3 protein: CASSLELRGAQQETQYF. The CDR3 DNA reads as TGTGCCAGCAGCTTAGAACTCCGGGGCGCTCAACAAGAGACCCAGTACTTC.

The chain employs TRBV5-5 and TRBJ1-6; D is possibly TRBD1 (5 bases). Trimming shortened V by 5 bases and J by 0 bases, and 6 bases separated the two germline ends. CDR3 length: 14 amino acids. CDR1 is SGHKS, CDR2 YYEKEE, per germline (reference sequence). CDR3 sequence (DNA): TGTGCCAGCAGTGGGGGCTCCTATAATTCACCCCTCCACTTT. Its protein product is CASSGGSYNSPLHF.

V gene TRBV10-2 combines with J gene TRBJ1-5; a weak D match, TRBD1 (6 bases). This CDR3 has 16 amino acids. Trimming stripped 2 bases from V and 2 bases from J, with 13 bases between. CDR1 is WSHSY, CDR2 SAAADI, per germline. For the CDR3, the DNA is TGCGCCAGCAGTGAGACCAGGGGCGGAGGCAATCAGCCCCAGCATTTT. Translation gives CASSETRGGGNQPQHF.

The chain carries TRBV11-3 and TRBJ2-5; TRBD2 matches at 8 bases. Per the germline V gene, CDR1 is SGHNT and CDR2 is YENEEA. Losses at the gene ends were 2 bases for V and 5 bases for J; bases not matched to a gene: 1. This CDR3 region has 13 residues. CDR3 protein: CASSLKRGETQYF. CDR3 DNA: TGTGCCAGCAGCTTAAAGCGGGGGGAGACCCAGTACTTC.

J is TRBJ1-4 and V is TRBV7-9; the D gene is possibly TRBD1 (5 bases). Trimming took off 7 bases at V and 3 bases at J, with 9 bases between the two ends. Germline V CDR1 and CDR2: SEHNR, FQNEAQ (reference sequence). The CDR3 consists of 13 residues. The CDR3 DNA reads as TGTGCCAGCAAGACAGACGCTAATGAAAAACTGTTTTTT. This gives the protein CASKTDANEKLFF.

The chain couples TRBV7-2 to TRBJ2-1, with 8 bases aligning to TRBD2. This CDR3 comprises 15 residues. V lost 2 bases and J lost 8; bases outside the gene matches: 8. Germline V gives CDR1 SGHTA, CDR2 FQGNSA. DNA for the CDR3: TGTGCCAGCAGCTTACCTCCCGGGGGGGGGCATGAGCAGTTCTTC. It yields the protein CASSLPPGGGHEQFF.

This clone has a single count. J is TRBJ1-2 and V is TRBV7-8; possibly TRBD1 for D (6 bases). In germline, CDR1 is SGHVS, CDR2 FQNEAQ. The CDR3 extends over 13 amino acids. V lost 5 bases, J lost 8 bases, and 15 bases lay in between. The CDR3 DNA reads TGTGCCAGCAGCCTAGGACAGATTGGAGGCTACACCTTC. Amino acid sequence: CASSLGQIGGYTF.

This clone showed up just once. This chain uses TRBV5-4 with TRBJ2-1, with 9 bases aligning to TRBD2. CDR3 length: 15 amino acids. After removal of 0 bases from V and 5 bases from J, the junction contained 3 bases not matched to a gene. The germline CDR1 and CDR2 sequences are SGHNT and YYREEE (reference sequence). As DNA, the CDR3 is TGTGCCAGCAGCTTGGGGGCTAGCGGGGACAATGAGCAGTTCTTC. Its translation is CASSLGASGDNEQFF.

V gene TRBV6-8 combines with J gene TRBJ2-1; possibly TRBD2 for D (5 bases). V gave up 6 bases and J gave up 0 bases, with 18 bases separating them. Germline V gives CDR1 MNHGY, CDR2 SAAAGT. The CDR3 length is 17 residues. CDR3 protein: CASSGFLALSSYNEQFF. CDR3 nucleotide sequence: TGTGCCAGCAGCGGATTCCTAGCCCTGAGCTCCTACAATGAGCAGTTCTTC.

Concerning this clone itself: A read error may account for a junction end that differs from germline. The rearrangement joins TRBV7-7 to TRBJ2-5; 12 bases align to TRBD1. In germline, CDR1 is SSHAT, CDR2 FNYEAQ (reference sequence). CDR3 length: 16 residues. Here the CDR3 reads CASSLGGQGAAETQYF. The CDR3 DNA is TGTGCTAGCAGCTTAGGGGGACAGGGGGCGGCAGAGACCCAGTACTTC.

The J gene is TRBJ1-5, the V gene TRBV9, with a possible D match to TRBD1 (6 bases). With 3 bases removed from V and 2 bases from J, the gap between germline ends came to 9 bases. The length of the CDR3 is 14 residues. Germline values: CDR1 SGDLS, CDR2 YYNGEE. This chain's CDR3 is CASSEKGGNQPQHF. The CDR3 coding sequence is TGTGCCAGCAGCGAGAAGGGGGGCAATCAGCCCCAGCATTTT.